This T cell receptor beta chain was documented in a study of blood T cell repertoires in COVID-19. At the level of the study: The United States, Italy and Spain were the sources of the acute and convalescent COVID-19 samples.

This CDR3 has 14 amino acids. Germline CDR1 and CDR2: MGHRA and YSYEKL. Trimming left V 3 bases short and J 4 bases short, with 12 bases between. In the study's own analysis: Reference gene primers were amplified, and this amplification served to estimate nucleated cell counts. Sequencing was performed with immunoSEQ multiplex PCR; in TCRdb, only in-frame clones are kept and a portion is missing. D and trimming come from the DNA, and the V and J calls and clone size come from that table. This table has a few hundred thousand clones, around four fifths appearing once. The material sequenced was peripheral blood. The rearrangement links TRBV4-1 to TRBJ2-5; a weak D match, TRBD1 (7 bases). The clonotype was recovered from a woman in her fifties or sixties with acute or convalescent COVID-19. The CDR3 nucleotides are TGCGCCAGCAGCCAGCAGGGGGGAGGAGAGACCCAGTACTTC. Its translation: CASSQQGGGETQYF.